This TCR delta chain was sequenced for a study of γδ T cells in repeated Plasmodium falciparum infection. Study overall: Donors were malaria-exposed Malian children or age- and gender-matched Australian children. Sampling occurred at baseline, pre-infection for selected infections, and 21 days post-infection.

Sequencing covered both gamma and delta TCR chains per sample. TCRdb redid the clone calls on the multiplex PCR reads with CATT. The data show roughly 93,000 delta-chain clones, over 0.75% seen once. This clone was seen more than once but under ten times. This DNA's translation and the protein TCRdb lists, from a much larger clone, do not match at residue 5, likely due to a read error; the protein shown is translated from the DNA. The sequence was collected from a pool of human donors (malaria-infected and uninfected, not separated). Material for sequencing was gamma-delta T cells from blood.

CDR3: CACDGVSRDTTDKLIF. CDR3 DNA sequence: TGTGCCTGTGACGGAGTTTCGAGGGATACGACCGATAAACTCATCTTT. This chain connects TRDV2 to TRDJ1; 8 bases map to TRDD3. This CDR3 is 16 amino acids long. The germline V gene has CDR1 GEAIGNYY and CDR2 EKD. Trimming removed 3 bases from V and 2 bases from J; junction bases left unmatched: 10.